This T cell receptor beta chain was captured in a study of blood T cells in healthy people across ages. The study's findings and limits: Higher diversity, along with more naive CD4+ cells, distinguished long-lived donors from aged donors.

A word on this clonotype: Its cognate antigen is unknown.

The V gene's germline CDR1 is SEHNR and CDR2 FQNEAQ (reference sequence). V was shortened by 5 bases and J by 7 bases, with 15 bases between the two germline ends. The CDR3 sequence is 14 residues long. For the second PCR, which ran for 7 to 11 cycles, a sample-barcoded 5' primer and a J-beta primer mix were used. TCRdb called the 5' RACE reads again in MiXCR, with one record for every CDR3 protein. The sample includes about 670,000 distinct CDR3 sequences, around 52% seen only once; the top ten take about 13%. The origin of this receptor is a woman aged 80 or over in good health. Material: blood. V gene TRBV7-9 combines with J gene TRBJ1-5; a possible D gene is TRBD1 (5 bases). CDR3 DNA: TGTGCCAGCAGCGTAGGGACCGGCGAGCAGCCCCAGCATTTT. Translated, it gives CASSVGTGEQPQHF.